Sequencing of this TCR beta chain was carried out in a study of blood T cells in healthy people across ages. Study-wide results and caveats: Expanded clonotype changes were possibly confounded by unknown donor CMV status. Naive and antigen-experienced cells were not separated, limiting conclusive comparison.

The CDR3 is 16 amino acids. V dropped 6 bases and J dropped 2; count of bases not matched to a gene: 13. Looked up from germline, CDR1 is DFQATT and CDR2 is SNEGSKA (reference sequence). Donation came from healthy Caucasian individuals in Russia who were aged roughly 6 to 95. Primed by a sample-barcoded 5' primer and a J-beta primer mix, a second PCR proceeded for roughly 7 to 12 cycles. All samples gave at least 2.5 million CDR3-containing paired-end reads. TCRdb reprocessed the 5' RACE reads with MiXCR, giving one entry per CDR3 protein. The top ten clones hold approximately 2% of a sample with 1.5 million to 2 million distinct CDR3 sequences, around half of them seen once. This clonotype was counted a few times. What it recognizes is unknown.

Sequenced sample: blood. The J gene is TRBJ2-5, the V gene TRBV20-1; TRBD2 matches 9 bases. The clonotype comes from a woman aged 40 to 50 in good health. Here the CDR3 DNA reads TGCAGTGCCGCAATCTTTAGCGGGGGCCTTCAAGAGACCCAGTACTTC. The encoded protein is CSAAIFSGGLQETQYF.